This T cell receptor (beta chain) was retrieved from a study of cytomegalovirus exposure and HLA in healthy donors. Primers: 60 Vbeta forward and 13 Jbeta reverse. TCRdb keeps only in-frame clones here, not all; method: immunoSEQ multiplex PCR. This sample carries approximately 190,000 clones, roughly 80% of them seen once, and the ten largest clones take roughly 6.7%. This clone appeared a few times. Its matching antigen is unknown. General study results and limits: Later analysis associated a missense DCLRE1C variant with TCR beta V- and J-gene trimming. In presence/absence analyses, roughly uniform sequencing depth across donors was assumed.

In nominal health when sampled, donors likely had unrecorded immune exposures nonetheless. CDR1 and CDR2 from the germline V gene are MNHEY and SMNVEV (reference sequence). This CDR3 spans 14 amino acids. Germline trimming cut 2 bases from V and 7 bases from J; bases unmatched to any gene: 5. The clonotype originates from a man in his forties in good health and CMV-seropositive. Sample: PBMCs. This sequence joins TRBV27 and TRBJ2-3, with TRBD2 matching over 8 bases. The CDR3 sequence: CASSLAGGWNTQYF. CDR3 DNA: TGTGCCAGCAGTTTAGCGGGGGGATGGAATACGCAGTATTTT.